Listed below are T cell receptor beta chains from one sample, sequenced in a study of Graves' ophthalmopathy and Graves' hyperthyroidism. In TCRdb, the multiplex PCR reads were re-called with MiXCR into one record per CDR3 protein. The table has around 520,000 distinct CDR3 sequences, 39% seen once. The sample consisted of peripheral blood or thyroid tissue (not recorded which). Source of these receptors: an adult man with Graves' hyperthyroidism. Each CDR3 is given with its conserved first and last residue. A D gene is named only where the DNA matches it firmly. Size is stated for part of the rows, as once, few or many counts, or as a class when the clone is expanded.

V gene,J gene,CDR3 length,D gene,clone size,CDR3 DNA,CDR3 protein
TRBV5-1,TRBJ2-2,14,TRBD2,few,TGCGCCAGCAGCGGCGGGAGCACCACCGGGGAGCTGTTTTTT,CASSGGSTTGELFF
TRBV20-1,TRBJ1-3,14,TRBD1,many,TGCAGTGCTAGTACAGGGGATCTTTTCAACACCATATATTTT,CSASTGDLFNTIYF
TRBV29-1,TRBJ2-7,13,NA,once,TGCAGCGTAGGTCACGGCCAGACCTACGAGCAGTACTTC,CSVGHGQTYEQYF
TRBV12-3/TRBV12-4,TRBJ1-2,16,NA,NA,TGTGCCAGCAGTTTCGGCCTCCTCGGGACAAACTATGGCTACACCTTC,CASSFGLLGTNYGYTF
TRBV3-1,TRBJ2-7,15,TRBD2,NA,TGTGCCAGCAGCCACACGAGCGGGGGTTTCTACGAGCAGTACTTC,CASSHTSGGFYEQYF
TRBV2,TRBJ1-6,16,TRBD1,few,TGTGCCAGCAGTCCGCGGACAGGGGCCACGAATTCACCCCTCCACTTT,CASSPRTGATNSPLHF
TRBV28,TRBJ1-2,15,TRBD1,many,TGTGCCACCTACAAACACGACAGGGAGATCTATGGCTACACCTTC,CATYKHDREIYGYTF
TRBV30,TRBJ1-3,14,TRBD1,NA,TGTGCCTGGGGACAGGGCGTACCTGGAAACACCATATATTTT,CAWGQGVPGNTIYF
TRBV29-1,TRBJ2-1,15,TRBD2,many,TGCAGCGTCGAGGGACTAGGAGAATCCTACAATGAGCAGTTCTTC,CSVEGLGESYNEQFF
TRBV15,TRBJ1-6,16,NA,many,TGTGCCACCAGCAGAGTTAGGTTGTCGTTAAATTCACCCCTCCACTTT,CATSRVRLSLNSPLHF
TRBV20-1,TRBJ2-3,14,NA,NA,TGCAGTGCTAGAGTCCCGGGAGCGTTAGATACGCAGTATTTT,CSARVPGALDTQYF
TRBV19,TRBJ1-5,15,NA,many,TGTGCCAGTAGTATAGAGAGGAATAGCAATCAGCCCCAGCATTTT,CASSIERNSNQPQHF
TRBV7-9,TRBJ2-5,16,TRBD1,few,TGTGCCAGCAGCTTGATTTTTGGGACAGCGGAAGAGACCCAGTACTTC,CASSLIFGTAEETQYF
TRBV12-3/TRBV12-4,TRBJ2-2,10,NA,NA,TGTGCCTGCGGAACCAGGGAGCTGTTTTTT,CACGTRELFF
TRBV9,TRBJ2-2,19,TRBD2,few,TGTGCCAGCAGCGTAGCTACAGGGCCACTAGCGGGAAACGCCGGGGAGCTGTTTTTT,CASSVATGPLAGNAGELFF
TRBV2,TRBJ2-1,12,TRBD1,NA,TGTGCCAGCGGGACAGGATACAATGAGCAGTTCTTC,CASGTGYNEQFF
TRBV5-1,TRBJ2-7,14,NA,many,TGCGCCAGCAGCCCCCACGGGGGACTCTACGAGCAGTACTTC,CASSPHGGLYEQYF
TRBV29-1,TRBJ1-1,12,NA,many,TGCAGCGTTGGAAGGCTGAACACTGAAGCTTTCTTT,CSVGRLNTEAFF
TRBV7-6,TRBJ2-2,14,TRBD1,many,TGTGCCAGCAGTTGGACAGGGAATACCGGGGAGCTGTTTTTT,CASSWTGNTGELFF
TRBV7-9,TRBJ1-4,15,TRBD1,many,TGTGCCAGCAGCCCTCTACAGGGGGCTAATGAAAAACTGTTTTTT,CASSPLQGANEKLFF
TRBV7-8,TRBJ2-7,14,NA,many,TGTGCCAGCAGCTTAGTCCAGGGCGAACGCGAGCAGTACTTC,CASSLVQGEREQYF
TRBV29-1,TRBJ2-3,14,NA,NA,TGCAGCGTTGAAGATTTTACAGACACAGATACGCAGTATTTT,CSVEDFTDTDTQYF
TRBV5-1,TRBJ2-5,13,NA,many,TGCGCCAGCAGCCTAGAGGGTCAAGAGACCCAGTACTTC,CASSLEGQETQYF
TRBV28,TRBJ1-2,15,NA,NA,TGTGCCAGCAGCCATGGACAGACAGTTAACTATGGCTACACCTTC,CASSHGQTVNYGYTF
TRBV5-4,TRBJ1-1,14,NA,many,TGTGCCAGTAGTAGAGGGCAGGGGAACACTGAAGCTTTCTTT,CASSRGQGNTEAFF
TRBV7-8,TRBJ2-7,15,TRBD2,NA,TGTGCCAGCAGCTTAGCTAGCGGGGAGTACAATGAGCAGTACTTC,CASSLASGEYNEQYF
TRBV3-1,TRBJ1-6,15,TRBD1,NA,TGTGCCAGCAGCCAGAGGACAGGGGATAATTCACCCCTCCACTTT,CASSQRTGDNSPLHF
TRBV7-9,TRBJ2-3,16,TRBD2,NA,TGTGCCAGCAGCCAGACTAGCGGGAGAGGGGCAGATACGCAGTATTTT,CASSQTSGRGADTQYF